The 4 T cell receptor beta chains given below trace back to one sample, sequenced in a study of T cell repertoires in cytomegalovirus infection. TCRdb re-called the reads through MiXCR, storing one row per CDR3 protein. The repertoire holds roughly 230,000 distinct CDR3 sequences, with roughly 20% as singletons. Sequencing was done on a sample of CD8+ T cells from PBMCs. All receptors derive from a human donor in good health (CMV status not recorded). Some clones in this sample may be carry-over from other donors' samples.

This clonotype turned up a few times. This sequence joins TRBV20-1 and TRBJ1-5; no clear D gene. The CDR3 has 13 amino acids. Germline assignment: CDR1 DFQATT and CDR2 SNEGSKA (reference sequence). V lost 0 bases and J 6 bases, leaving 9 bases between the germline ends. The CDR3 coding sequence is TGCAGTGCTAGAGACCCTACCAGTCAGCCCCAGCATTTT. Translating gives CSARDPTSQPQHF.

The gene calls are TRBV12-3 or TRBV12-4 and TRBJ1-1, with D unclear. The CDR3 has 13 residues. Trimming shortened V by 3 bases and J by 1 base, and 6 bases separated the two germline ends. The CDR3 sequence is CASSFEENTEAFF. CDR3 nucleotides: TGTGCCAGCAGTTTCGAGGAGAACACTGAAGCTTTCTTT.

The rearrangement joins TRBV12-3 or TRBV12-4 to TRBJ1-3, with no clear D. The CDR3 runs to 12 residues. Trimming pared 7 bases from V and 0 bases from J, leaving 4 bases between. The CDR3 here is CASTFSGNTIYF. CDR3 sequence (DNA): TGTGCCAGCACCTTCTCTGGAAACACCATATATTTT.

This chain uses TRBV11-1 with TRBJ2-1; D call uncertain. V was shortened by 5 bases and J by 0 bases, with 11 bases between the two germline ends. The CDR3 has 15 amino acids. The germline V gene encodes CDR1 SGHAT and CDR2 FQDESV (reference sequence). CDR3 loop: CASSQTLSSYNEQFF. As DNA, the CDR3 is TGTGCCAGCAGCCAAACCTTGAGCTCCTACAATGAGCAGTTCTTC.